One sample yielded the 9 T cell receptor beta chains listed below, sequenced in a study of shared clonotypes between healthy human individuals. The table came from immunoSEQ multiplex PCR; TCRdb's copy has only in-frame clones and leaves some out. The sample carries hundreds of thousands of clones, 96% recorded once. Naive CD8 cells comprised CD45RO-negative, CCR7-positively selected cells, excluding terminally differentiated effector memory CD45RA+ cells. Sequenced sample: naive CD8+ T cells sorted from blood. These receptors originate from a woman aged 25 to 39 in good health.

V gene TRBV30 combines with J gene TRBJ2-5, with D perhaps being TRBD1 or TRBD2 (6 bases each). This CDR3 spans 16 amino acids. V gave up 3 bases and J gave up 4 bases, with 21 bases separating them. Germline V CDR1 and CDR2: GTSNPN, SVGIG (reference sequence). CDR3 protein: CAWSHRDGLAIETQYF. In nucleotides, the CDR3 is TGTGCCTGGAGCCACAGGGATGGGCTAGCGATAGAGACCCAGTACTTC.

This chain links TRBV6-6 with TRBJ2-1, with 11 nucleotides matching TRBD2. V dropped 6 bases and J dropped 6; count of bases not matched to a gene: 7. The CDR3 is 15 amino acids. Germline V gene lookup returns CDR1 MNHNY and CDR2 SVGAGI (reference sequence). CDR3 DNA: TGTGCCAGCAGGGCGGCCGGGACTAGCGGCAATGAGCAGTTCTTC. Its protein is CASRAAGTSGNEQFF.

The chain combines TRBV7-2 with TRBJ2-7; 12 bases agree with TRBD2. The V gene end was trimmed by 7 bases and the J gene end by 4 bases; junction bases not matched to a gene: 5. This CDR3 contains 14 residues. CDR1 SGHTA and CDR2 FQGNSA come from the germline V gene. Here the CDR3 reads CASKWTSGAYEQYF. The CDR3 region has the DNA TGTGCCAGCAAGTGGACTAGCGGGGCTTACGAGCAGTACTTC.

The chain couples TRBV10-3 to TRBJ2-3, with 8 bases matching TRBD2. CDR3 size: 20 residues. Germline CDR1 ENHRY, CDR2 SYGVKD. Trimming removed 0 bases from V and 2 bases from J; junction bases left unmatched: 16. CDR3 nucleotide sequence: TGTGCCATCAGTGAGTCGCTGGGGAATCTAGCGGGTCTCGACACAGATACGCAGTATTTT. This translates into CAISESLGNLAGLDTDTQYF.

The chain carries TRBV7-9 and TRBJ2-7; 8 bases are shared with TRBD1. V lost 0 bases, J lost 7 bases, and 8 bases stayed unmatched. Germline-derived CDR1 and CDR2 are SEHNR and FQNEAQ (reference sequence). The CDR3 is 15 amino acids. CDR3 in DNA: TGTGCCAGCAGCTTAGCGGACAGGGATCGGGGAGAGCAGTACTTC. Its translation is CASSLADRDRGEQYF.

The rearrangement links TRBV7-9 to TRBJ2-7; D tentatively fits TRBD1 or TRBD2 (5 bases each). The V gene lost 5 bases and the J gene lost 5 bases, with 10 bases spanning the gap. From germline, CDR1 is SEHNR and CDR2 FQNEAQ (reference sequence). The CDR3 consists of 12 residues. CDR3 protein: CASSARGDEQYF. Here the CDR3 DNA reads TGTGCCAGCAGCGCGAGGGGAGACGAGCAGTACTTC.

V is TRBV27 and J is TRBJ2-1; D ambiguous. The germline V gene encodes CDR1 MNHEY and CDR2 SMNVEV (reference sequence). This CDR3 has 13 residues. Deletions cut 0 bases from V and 7 bases from J, with 7 bases between. The CDR3 spells CASSLSEANEQFF. The CDR3 coding sequence is TGTGCCAGCAGTTTATCGGAAGCGAATGAGCAGTTCTTC.

The chain is built from TRBV28 and TRBJ2-2; possible D gene TRBD1, 6 bases. CDR1 MDHEN and CDR2 SYDVKM come from the germline V gene. CDR3 length: 15 residues. The V end lost 0 bases, the J end lost 3 bases, and 8 bases lay between the germline ends. The CDR3 sequence is CASSLWDRYTGELFF. CDR3 DNA sequence: TGTGCCAGCAGTTTATGGGACAGATACACCGGGGAGCTGTTTTTT.

The J gene is TRBJ1-2, the V gene TRBV6-5; TRBD1 might be the D (5 bases). The CDR3 totals 14 residues. Between the trimmed V and J ends, which lost 6 bases and 4 bases, there was a span of 15 bases. Germline V gene data show CDR1 as MNHEY and CDR2 as SVGAGI. CDR3 region: CASSQGRLGYGYTF. The DNA for the CDR3 is TGTGCCAGCAGCCAGGGCCGGCTAGGCTATGGCTACACCTTC.